This TCR beta chain is from a study of spatial heterogeneity in lung cancer. Study in general: Detected sequences consistently included more beta-chain ones than alpha-chain ones. More than 8.5 raw reads, on average, carried each unique TCR and UMI combination.

All TCR cDNA molecules were individually tagged with a unique molecular identifier. TCRdb fed the 5' RACE reads into MiXCR, producing one record per CDR3 protein. There are 26,000 or so distinct CDR3 sequences in the sample; 7.5% to 10% occur only once, and under 40% lies in the top ten. Time point in this sample: sample taken at primary tumor resection. The authors sequenced whole RNA from tumor, nontumor lung or frozen PBMC without sorting. The V end was cut by 5 bases, the J end by 4 bases, with 14 bases between. Germline V lookup: CDR1 MNHNY, CDR2 SVGAGI (reference sequence). CDR3 length equals 14 residues. This clonotype showed up many times.

The genes are TRBV6-6 and TRBJ2-5, with D possibly matching TRBD2 (6 bases). The sequenced sample was PBMCs, obtained at surgery. The sequence was obtained from a female donor with early-stage non-small cell lung cancer. The CDR3 protein is CASSSAGRRETQYF. The CDR3 bases are TGTGCCAGCAGTAGTGCGGGAAGGAGAGAGACCCAGTACTTC.